The 26 T cell receptor beta chains below come from one sample, sequenced in a study of T cell changes during pregnancy in multiple sclerosis. TCRdb keeps only in-frame clones here, not all; method: immunoSEQ multiplex PCR. The table lists around 35,000 clones, 90% of them singletons, with around 0.41% in the top ten. This specimen was CD4+ T cells from peripheral blood mononuclear cells, taken in the second trimester of pregnancy. The receptor set was obtained from a female donor with multiple sclerosis, enrolled in a pregnancy study.

This clone was recorded only once. The chain links TRBV6-5 to TRBJ2-2; the D is unclear. The V end was cut by 2 bases, the J end by 4 bases, with 11 bases between. The CDR3 consists of 15 residues. Per the germline V gene, CDR1 is MNHEY and CDR2 is SVGAGI. In DNA form, the CDR3 reads TGTGCCAGCAGTTACATATCAGGTGGCACCGGGGAGCTGTTTTTT. It is translated as CASSYISGGTGELFF.

This chain connects TRBV7-3 to TRBJ2-7; 10 nucleotides match TRBD1. With 5 bases clipped from V and 5 bases from J, the junction kept 9 bases outside the gene matches. The CDR3 contains 15 residues. Germline CDR1 and CDR2: SGHTA and FQGTGA. The CDR3 loop reads CASSPTGQGTNEQYF. The CDR3 DNA reads as TGTGCCAGCAGCCCCACGGGACAGGGGACTAACGAGCAGTACTTC. Full variable domain (outside the CDR3, taken from reference TRBV7-3 and TRBJ2-7): GAGVSQTPSNKVTEKGKYVELRCDPISGHTALYWYRQSLGQGPEFLIYFQGTGAADDSGLPNDRFFAVRPEGSVSTLKIQRTERGDSAVYLCASSPTGQGTNEQYFGPGTRLTVT.

The rearrangement joins TRBV7-9 to TRBJ2-5; TRBD2 aligns across 9 bases. Germline CDR1 and CDR2: SEHNR and FQNEAQ (reference sequence). The CDR3 length is 17 residues. Unmatched junction bases numbered 16, after V lost 6 bases and J lost 5 bases. CDR3 coding DNA: TGTGCCAGCAGTGCTTACCTCCTAGCGGGGATCCGGGAGACCCAGTACTTC. Translating it yields CASSAYLLAGIRETQYF.

This sequence joins TRBV7-9 and TRBJ1-4, with 7 bases identical to TRBD1. Germline V lookup: CDR1 SEHNR, CDR2 FQNEAQ (reference sequence). V trimming: 5 bases; J trimming: 5 bases; junction bases outside the gene matches: 8. This CDR3 comprises 15 residues. The CDR3 spells CASSPRQGGNEKLFF. The CDR3 bases are TGTGCCAGCAGCCCGAGACAGGGCGGGAATGAAAAACTGTTTTTT.

V gene TRBV5-8 combines with J gene TRBJ2-7; D is perhaps TRBD1 (5 bases). V shed 1 base and J shed 11 bases, with 22 bases lying between them. There are 15 residues in the CDR3. The V gene's germline CDR1 is SGHTS and CDR2 YDEGEE. This chain's CDR3 is CASSLLQVLGTKEYF. Here the CDR3 DNA reads TGTGCCAGCAGCTTGTTACAGGTCCTCGGTACGAAGGAGTACTTC.

The chain combines TRBV5-5 with TRBJ1-1, with 7 bases identical to TRBD1. The CDR3 totals 17 residues. V was pared by 4 bases and J by 1 base, with 13 bases of the junction left unmatched. The germline gives CDR1 SGHKS, CDR2 YYEKEE (reference sequence). CDR3 bases: TGTGCCAGCAGCCTTTCCCACCAACAGGGGACGAACACTGAAGCTTTCTTT. It yields the protein CASSLSHQQGTNTEAFF. The full variable domain, rest sourced from reference TRBV5-5 and TRBJ1-1, is DAGVTQSPTHLIKTRGQQVTLRCSPISGHKSVSWYQQVLGQGPQFIFQYYEKEERGRGNFPDRFSARQFPNYSSELNVNALLLGDSALYLCASSLSHQQGTNTEAFFGQGTRLTVV.

The rearrangement joins TRBV5-1 to TRBJ1-3; 7 bases are a match to TRBD1. V was pared by 1 base and J by 0 bases, with 4 bases of the junction left unmatched. The CDR3 spans 16 residues. In germline, CDR1 is SGHRS, CDR2 YFSETQ. The CDR3 nucleotides are TGCGCCAGCAGCTTGTTGGGACAGCCCTCTGGAAACACCATATATTTT. Translated: CASSLLGQPSGNTIYF.

The rearrangement uses TRBV11-3 and TRBJ2-2; D is undetermined. V lost 5 bases, J lost 7 bases, and 11 bases lay in between. The CDR3 sequence is 13 residues long. Looked up from germline, CDR1 is SGHNT and CDR2 is YENEEA. The CDR3 loop reads CASSPMGSGELFF. In nucleotides, the CDR3 is TGTGCCAGCAGCCCAATGGGCAGCGGGGAGCTGTTTTTT.

The chain is built from TRBV25-1 and TRBJ2-1; a weak D match, TRBD2 (6 bases). V was shortened by 2 bases and J by 12 bases, with 17 bases between the two germline ends. Germline V gene data show CDR1 as MGHDK and CDR2 as SYGVNS. The CDR3 is 14 residues long. CDR3 in amino acids: CASSENSQDYPQFF. In DNA form, the CDR3 reads TGTGCCAGCAGTGAAAATTCTCAGGACTACCCGCAGTTCTTC.

The genes are TRBV5-1 and TRBJ2-2, with a tentative D call TRBD1 (5 bases). The CDR3 sequence is 15 residues long. The V gene's germline CDR1 is SGHRS and CDR2 YFSETQ. Trimming stripped 0 bases from V and 1 base from J, with 7 bases between. In nucleotides, the CDR3 is TGCGCCAGCAGCTTGGGGCAGGGGAACACCGGGGAGCTGTTTTTT. This encodes CASSLGQGNTGELFF.

The V gene is TRBV6-5, the J gene TRBJ2-7; TRBD1 agrees at 7 bases. This CDR3 comprises 16 residues. Per germline, CDR1 MNHEY and CDR2 SVGAGI. V dropped 0 bases and J dropped 0; count of bases not matched to a gene: 5. The CDR3 here is CASSYSSGGSSYEQYF. The CDR3 nucleotides are TGTGCCAGCAGTTACTCCTCAGGGGGATCCTCCTACGAGCAGTACTTC.

The gene calls are TRBV6-5 and TRBJ2-5, with 8 bases aligning to TRBD2. This CDR3 contains 15 residues. The germline V gene has CDR1 MNHEY and CDR2 SVGAGI. V gave up 0 bases and J gave up 4 bases; unmatched junction bases: 4. The CDR3 region has the DNA TGTGCCAGCAGTTACTCGGGACTAGTAAGAGAGACCCAGTACTTC. Translation gives CASSYSGLVRETQYF.

The V call is TRBV11-2, the J call TRBJ1-1, with a weak D call TRBD1 (6 bases). Germline V gene data show CDR1 as SGHAT and CDR2 as FQNNGV. Between the trimmed V and J ends, which lost 3 bases and 8 bases, there was a span of 16 bases. There are 14 residues in the CDR3. CDR3 region: CASSLIHRVREAFF. In DNA, the CDR3 is TGTGCCAGCAGCTTGATCCACAGGGTTAGGGAAGCTTTCTTT. Drawing the rest from reference TRBV11-2 and TRBJ1-1, the complete variable domain is EAGVAQSPRYKIIEKRQSVAFWCNPISGHATLYWYQQILGQGPKLLIQFQNNGVVDDSQLPKDRFSAERLKGVDSTLKIQPAKLEDSAVYLCASSLIHRVREAFFGQGTRLTVV.

For the CDR3, the DNA is TGTGCCTGGAGTAGCGGGGGGAAAAACATTCAGTACTTC. This encodes CAWSSGGKNIQYF. The V call is TRBV30, the J call TRBJ2-4, with 9 bases lining up with TRBD2. V trimming: 2 bases; J trimming: 4 bases; junction bases outside the gene matches: 0. The CDR3 is 13 residues long. Germline V gene data show CDR1 as GTSNPN and CDR2 as SVGIG (reference sequence).

The genes are TRBV27 and TRBJ1-2; no clear D. This CDR3 is 15 amino acids long. CDR1 is MNHEY and CDR2 is SMNVEV in the germline V gene (reference sequence). Trimming cost V 1 base and J 2 bases, with 11 bases left between them. The DNA for the CDR3 is TGTGCCAGCAGTTTATTTCACAGCCCCAACTATGGCTACACCTTC. Its translation is CASSLFHSPNYGYTF.

The rearrangement joins TRBV19 to TRBJ2-1; TRBD2 agrees at 9 bases. Germline-derived CDR1 and CDR2 are LNHDA and SQIVND (reference sequence). This CDR3 has 12 residues. The CDR3: CAADSGRNEQFF. For the CDR3, the DNA is TGTGCGGCGGATAGCGGGAGAAATGAGCAGTTCTTC.

This sequence joins TRBV6-5 and TRBJ2-3; D unclear. The germline V gene has CDR1 MNHEY and CDR2 SVGAGI. The CDR3 length is 13 residues. The V and J ends lost 5 bases and 2 bases respectively, with 8 bases between them. The CDR3 bases are TGTGCCAGCAGTACCACTAACACAGATACGCAGTATTTT. Translated, it gives CASSTTNTDTQYF.

CDR3 sequence reads: CASSLGTYRTDTQYF. DNA of the CDR3: TGTGCCAGCAGCCTAGGGACTTACCGCACAGATACGCAGTATTTT. The chain uses TRBV7-2 and TRBJ2-3, with D possibly matching TRBD2 (6 bases). V lost 5 bases and J 1 base, leaving 13 bases between the germline ends. CDR1 SGHTA and CDR2 FQGNSA come from the germline V gene. CDR3 size: 15 residues.

This clone was recorded once. The chain links TRBV5-4 to TRBJ2-1; TRBD2 might be the D (6 bases). V lost 0 bases and J lost 2, with 15 bases in between. The length of the CDR3 is 17 residues. Germline CDR1 reads SGHNT; CDR2 reads YYREEE (reference sequence). CDR3 coding DNA: TGTGCCAGCAGCTTGGGGGTGGTCGGGGGTACCTACAATGAGCAGTTCTTC. Translating gives CASSLGVVGGTYNEQFF.

The rearrangement uses TRBV7-9 and TRBJ2-7; the D gene is possibly TRBD1 (6 bases). CDR1 is SEHNR, CDR2 FQNEAQ, per germline (reference sequence). CDR3 size: 12 residues. V gave up 8 bases and J gave up 2 bases, with 10 bases separating them. The CDR3 sequence is CASGRDTYEQYF. In DNA form, the CDR3 reads TGTGCCAGCGGCAGGGACACCTACGAGCAGTACTTC.

This chain links TRBV5-1 with TRBJ2-4, with TRBD2 matching 15 bases. This CDR3 is built from 19 residues. Trimming cost V 4 bases and J 1 base; bases outside gene matches: 9. Germline assignment: CDR1 SGHRS and CDR2 YFSETQ. The chain's CDR3 is CASSGGLAGGTKAKNIQYF. The CDR3 DNA sequence: TGCGCCAGCAGCGGGGGACTAGCGGGAGGAACCAAGGCCAAAAACATTCAGTACTTC.

The chain recombines TRBV9 with TRBJ2-5; 7 positions match TRBD1. The CDR3 has 14 residues. From germline, CDR1 is SGDLS and CDR2 YYNGEE. J gave up 5 bases and V 4 bases, and 8 bases lay outside the gene matches. The CDR3 here is CASSIQGLSETQYF. The CDR3 DNA is TGTGCCAGCAGCATACAGGGGTTGTCTGAGACCCAGTACTTC.

This chain joins TRBV4-2 and TRBJ1-5; a possible D gene is TRBD1 (5 bases). This CDR3 region has 15 residues. Trimming stripped 1 base from V and 5 bases from J, with 12 bases between. Germline V gene lookup returns CDR1 LGHNA and CDR2 YNFKEQ. CDR3 region: CASSQVGGSDQPQHF. The CDR3 DNA sequence: TGTGCCAGCAGCCAAGTGGGGGGGAGCGATCAGCCCCAGCATTTT.

Regarding this clone: This CDR3 is also generated by other DNA sequences in the sample. The chain recombines TRBV4-2 with TRBJ1-4, with TRBD1 as a possible D gene (5 bases). Trimming took off 1 base at V and 4 bases at J, with 7 bases between the two ends. The CDR3 totals 14 residues. The V gene's germline CDR1 is LGHNA and CDR2 YNFKEQ. The CDR3 is CASSQGQGNEKLFF. CDR3 sequence (DNA): TGTGCCAGCAGCCAAGGGCAGGGTAATGAAAAACTGTTTTTT.

This chain connects TRBV19 to TRBJ2-5, with TRBD2 as a possible D gene (5 bases). The CDR3 runs 15 residues. Trimming took 6 bases from V and 4 from J, leaving 18 bases between them. Germline assignment: CDR1 LNHDA and CDR2 SQIVND (reference sequence). The CDR3 coding sequence is TGTGCCAGTAGGGACTCTACCGGCCTAGGAGAGACCCAGTACTTC. Translation: CASRDSTGLGETQYF.

This sequence joins TRBV5-4 and TRBJ2-5; 7 bases fit TRBD1. CDR1 and CDR2 (germline): SGHNT, YYREEE (reference sequence). The CDR3 contains 14 residues. After removal of 4 bases from V and 0 bases from J, the junction contained 3 bases not matched to a gene. CDR3: CASSPGTDQETQYF. The CDR3 coding sequence is TGTGCCAGCAGCCCCGGGACAGACCAAGAGACCCAGTACTTC. The full variable domain, its missing parts supplied by reference TRBV5-4 and TRBJ2-5, is ETGVTQSPTHLIKTRGQQVTLRCSSQSGHNTVSWYQQALGQGPQFIFQYYREEENGRGNFPPRFSGLQFPNYSSELNVNALELDDSALYLCASSPGTDQETQYFGPGTRLLVL.